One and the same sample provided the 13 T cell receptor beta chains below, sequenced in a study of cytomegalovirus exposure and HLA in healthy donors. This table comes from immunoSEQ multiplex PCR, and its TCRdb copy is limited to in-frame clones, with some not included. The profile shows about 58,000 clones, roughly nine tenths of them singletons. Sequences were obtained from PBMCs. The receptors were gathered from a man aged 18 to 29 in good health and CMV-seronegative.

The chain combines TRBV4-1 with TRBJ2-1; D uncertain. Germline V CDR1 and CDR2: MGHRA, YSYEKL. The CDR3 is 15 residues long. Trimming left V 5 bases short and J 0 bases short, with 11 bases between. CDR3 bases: TGCGCCAGCAGCGTGAGCCGGAGCTCCTACAATGAGCAGTTCTTC. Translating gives CASSVSRSSYNEQFF.

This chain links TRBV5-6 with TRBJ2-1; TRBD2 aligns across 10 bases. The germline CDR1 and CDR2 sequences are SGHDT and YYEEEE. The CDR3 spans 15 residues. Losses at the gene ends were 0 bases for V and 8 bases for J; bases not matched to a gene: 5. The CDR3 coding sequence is TGTGCCAGCAGCTTGGTGCTAGCGGGAGCGTATGAGCAGTTCTTC. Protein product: CASSLVLAGAYEQFF.

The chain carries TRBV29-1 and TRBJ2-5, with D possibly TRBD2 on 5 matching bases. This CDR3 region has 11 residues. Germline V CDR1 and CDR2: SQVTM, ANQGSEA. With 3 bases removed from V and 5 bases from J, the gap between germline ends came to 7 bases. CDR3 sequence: CSVDSGETQYF. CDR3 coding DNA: TGCAGCGTTGATTCGGGGGAGACCCAGTACTTC. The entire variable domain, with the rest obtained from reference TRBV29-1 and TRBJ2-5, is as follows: SAVISQKPSRDICQRGTSLTIQCQVDSQVTMMFWYRQQPGQSLTLIATANQGSEATYESGFVIDKFPISRPNLTFSTLTVSNMSPEDSSIYLCSVDSGETQYFGPGTRLLVL.

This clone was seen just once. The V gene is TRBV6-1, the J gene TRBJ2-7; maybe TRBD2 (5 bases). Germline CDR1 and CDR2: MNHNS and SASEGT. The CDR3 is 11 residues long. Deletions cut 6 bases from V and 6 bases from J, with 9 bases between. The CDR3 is CASRREGEQYF. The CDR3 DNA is TGTGCCAGCAGGAGGGAAGGCGAGCAGTACTTC.

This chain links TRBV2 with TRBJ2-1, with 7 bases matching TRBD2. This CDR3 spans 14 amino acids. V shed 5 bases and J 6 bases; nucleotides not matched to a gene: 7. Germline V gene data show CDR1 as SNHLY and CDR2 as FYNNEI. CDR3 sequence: CASSPYGGSNEQFF. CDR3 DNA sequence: TGTGCCAGCAGTCCCTACGGGGGGAGCAATGAGCAGTTCTTC.

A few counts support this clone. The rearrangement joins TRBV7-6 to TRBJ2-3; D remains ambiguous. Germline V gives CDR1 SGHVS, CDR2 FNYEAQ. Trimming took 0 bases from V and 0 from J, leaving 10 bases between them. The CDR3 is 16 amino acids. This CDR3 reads CASSLAVETSTDTQYF. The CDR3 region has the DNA TGTGCCAGCAGCTTAGCAGTCGAAACTAGCACAGATACGCAGTATTTT.

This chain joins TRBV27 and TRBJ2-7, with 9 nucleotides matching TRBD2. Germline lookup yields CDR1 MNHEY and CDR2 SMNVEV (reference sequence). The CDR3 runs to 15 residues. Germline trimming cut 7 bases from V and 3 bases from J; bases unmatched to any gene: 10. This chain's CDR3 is CASTRVAGDFYEQYF. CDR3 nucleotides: TGTGCCAGCACTAGGGTAGCGGGAGACTTCTACGAGCAGTACTTC.

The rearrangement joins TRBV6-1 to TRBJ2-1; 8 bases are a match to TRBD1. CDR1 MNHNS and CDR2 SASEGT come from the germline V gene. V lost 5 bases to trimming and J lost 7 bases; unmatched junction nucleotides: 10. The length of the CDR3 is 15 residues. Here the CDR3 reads CASSLWTGYGNEQFF. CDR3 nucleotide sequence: TGTGCCAGCAGTTTGTGGACAGGGTACGGTAATGAGCAGTTCTTC.

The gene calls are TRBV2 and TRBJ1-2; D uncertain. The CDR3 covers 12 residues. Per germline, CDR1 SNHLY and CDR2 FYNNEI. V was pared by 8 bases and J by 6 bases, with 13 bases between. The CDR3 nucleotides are TGTGCCAGCTCAGTAGCATCTGATGGCTACACCTTC. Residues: CASSVASDGYTF.

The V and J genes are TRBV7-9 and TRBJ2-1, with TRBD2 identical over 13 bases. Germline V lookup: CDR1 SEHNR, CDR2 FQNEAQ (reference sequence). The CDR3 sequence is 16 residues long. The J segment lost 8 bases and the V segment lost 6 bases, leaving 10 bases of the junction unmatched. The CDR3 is CASSSRLAGGNDEQFF. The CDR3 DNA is TGTGCCAGCAGTTCTCGACTAGCGGGAGGTAACGATGAGCAGTTCTTC.

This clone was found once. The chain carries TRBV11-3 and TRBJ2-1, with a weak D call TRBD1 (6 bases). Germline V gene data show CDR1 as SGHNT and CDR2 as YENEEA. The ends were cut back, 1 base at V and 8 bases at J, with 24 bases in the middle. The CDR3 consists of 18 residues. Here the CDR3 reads CASSLVPPGYPGAHEQFF. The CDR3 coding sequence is TGTGCCAGCAGCTTAGTTCCCCCGGGTTATCCAGGGGCCCATGAGCAGTTCTTC.

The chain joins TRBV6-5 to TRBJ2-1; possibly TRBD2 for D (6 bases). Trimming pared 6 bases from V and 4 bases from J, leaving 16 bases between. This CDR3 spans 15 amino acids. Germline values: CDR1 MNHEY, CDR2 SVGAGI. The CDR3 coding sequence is TGTGCCAGCAGCCTTGGGAGTAGCGGATACAATGAGCAGTTCTTC. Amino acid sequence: CASSLGSSGYNEQFF.

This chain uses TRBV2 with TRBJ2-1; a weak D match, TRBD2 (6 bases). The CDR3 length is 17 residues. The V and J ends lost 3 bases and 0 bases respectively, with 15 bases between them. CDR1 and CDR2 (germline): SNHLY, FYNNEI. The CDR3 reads CASSERVGGVSYNEQFF. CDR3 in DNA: TGTGCCAGCAGTGAGCGGGTTGGCGGGGTCTCCTACAATGAGCAGTTCTTC. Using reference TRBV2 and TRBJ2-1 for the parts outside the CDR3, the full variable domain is EPEVTQTPSHQVTQMGQEVILRCVPISNHLYFYWYRQILGQKVEFLVSFYNNEISEKSEIFDDQFSVERPDGSNFTLKIRSTKLEDSAMYFCASSERVGGVSYNEQFFGPGTRLTVL.